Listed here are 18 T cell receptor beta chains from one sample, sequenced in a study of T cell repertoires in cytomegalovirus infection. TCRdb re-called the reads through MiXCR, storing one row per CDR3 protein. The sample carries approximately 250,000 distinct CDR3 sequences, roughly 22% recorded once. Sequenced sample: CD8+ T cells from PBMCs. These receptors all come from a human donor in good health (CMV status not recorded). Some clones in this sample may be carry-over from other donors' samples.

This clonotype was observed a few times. In DNA, the CDR3 is TGTGCCAGCAGTTACACACGACAGAACACTGAAGCTTTCTTT. Amino acids: CASSYTRQNTEAFF. The chain has TRBV6-2 or TRBV6-3 and TRBJ1-1; D is unresolved. This CDR3 comprises 14 residues. Germline assignment: CDR1 MNHEY and CDR2 SVGEGT. Trimming cost V 2 bases and J 1 base, with 8 bases left between them.

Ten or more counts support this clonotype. The CDR3: CSARASYEQYF. The CDR3 DNA sequence: TGCAGCGCCCGGGCCTCCTACGAGCAGTACTTC. This chain uses TRBV29-1 with TRBJ2-7; D is uncertain. Trimming pared 7 bases from V and 0 bases from J, leaving 7 bases between. This CDR3 has 11 amino acids. Per germline, CDR1 SQVTM and CDR2 ANQGSEA.

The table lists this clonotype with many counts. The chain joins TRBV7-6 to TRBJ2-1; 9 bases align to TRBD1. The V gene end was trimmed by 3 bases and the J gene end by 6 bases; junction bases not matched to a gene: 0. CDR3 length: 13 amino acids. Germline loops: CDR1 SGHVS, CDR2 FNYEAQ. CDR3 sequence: CASSLGQGNEQFF. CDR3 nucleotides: TGTGCCAGCAGCTTGGGACAGGGCAATGAGCAGTTCTTC.

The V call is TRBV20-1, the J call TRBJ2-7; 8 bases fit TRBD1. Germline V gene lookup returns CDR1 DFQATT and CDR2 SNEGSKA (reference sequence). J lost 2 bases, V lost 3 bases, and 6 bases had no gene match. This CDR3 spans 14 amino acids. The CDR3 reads CSASSGQAPYEQYF. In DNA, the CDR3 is TGCAGTGCTAGCTCGGGACAGGCCCCCTACGAGCAGTACTTC.

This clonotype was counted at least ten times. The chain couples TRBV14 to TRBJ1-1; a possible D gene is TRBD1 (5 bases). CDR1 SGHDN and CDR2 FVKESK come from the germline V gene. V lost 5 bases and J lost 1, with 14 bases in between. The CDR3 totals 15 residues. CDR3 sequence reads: CASSSSPGPNTEAFF. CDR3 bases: TGTGCCAGCAGCTCGAGTCCGGGGCCGAACACTGAAGCTTTCTTT.

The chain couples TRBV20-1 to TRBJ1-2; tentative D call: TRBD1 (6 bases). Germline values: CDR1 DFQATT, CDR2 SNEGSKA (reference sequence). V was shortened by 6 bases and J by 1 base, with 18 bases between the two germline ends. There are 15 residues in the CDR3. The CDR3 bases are TGCAGTGCGAGTTCGCAGGGGCTTTTTAACTATGGCTACACCTTC. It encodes CSASSQGLFNYGYTF.

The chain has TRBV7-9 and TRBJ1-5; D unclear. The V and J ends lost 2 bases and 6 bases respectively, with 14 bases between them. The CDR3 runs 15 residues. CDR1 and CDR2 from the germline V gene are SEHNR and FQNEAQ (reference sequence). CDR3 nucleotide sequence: TGTGCCAGCAGCTTAAATGACGGGGTCGGTCAGCCCCAGCATTTT. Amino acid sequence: CASSLNDGVGQPQHF.

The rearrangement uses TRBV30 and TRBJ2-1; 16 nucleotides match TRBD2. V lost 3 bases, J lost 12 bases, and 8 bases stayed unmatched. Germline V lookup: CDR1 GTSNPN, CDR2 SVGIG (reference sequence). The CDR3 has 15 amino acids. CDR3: CAWSAGTSGGAGQFF. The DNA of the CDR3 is TGTGCCTGGAGCGCCGGGACTAGCGGGGGGGCCGGGCAGTTCTTC.

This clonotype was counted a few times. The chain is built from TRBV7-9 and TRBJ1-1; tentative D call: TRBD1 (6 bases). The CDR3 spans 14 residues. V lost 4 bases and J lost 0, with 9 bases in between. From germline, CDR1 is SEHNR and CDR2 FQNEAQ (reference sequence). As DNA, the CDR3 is TGTGCCAGCAGCTCACAGGGAGTGAACACTGAAGCTTTCTTT. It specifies CASSSQGVNTEAFF.

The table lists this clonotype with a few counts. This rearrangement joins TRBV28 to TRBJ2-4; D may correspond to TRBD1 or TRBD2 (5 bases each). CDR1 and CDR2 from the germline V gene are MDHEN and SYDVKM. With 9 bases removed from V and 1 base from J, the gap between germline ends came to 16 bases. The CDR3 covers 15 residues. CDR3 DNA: TGTGCCAGTCTACCTGCAGGGACGGCCAAAAACATTCAGTACTTC. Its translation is CASLPAGTAKNIQYF.

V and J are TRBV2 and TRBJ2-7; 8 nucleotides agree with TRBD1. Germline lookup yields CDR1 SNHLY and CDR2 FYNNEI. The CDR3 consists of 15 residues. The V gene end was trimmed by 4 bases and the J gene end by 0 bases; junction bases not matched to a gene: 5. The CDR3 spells CASSGTGGRSYEQYF. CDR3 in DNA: TGTGCCAGCAGTGGAACAGGGGGTCGCTCCTACGAGCAGTACTTC.

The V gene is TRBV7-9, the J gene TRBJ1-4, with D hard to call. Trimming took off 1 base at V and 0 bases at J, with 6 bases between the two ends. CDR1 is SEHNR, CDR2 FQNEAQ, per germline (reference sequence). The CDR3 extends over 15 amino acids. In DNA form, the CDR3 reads TGTGCCAGCAGCTTAGGCAGACCAACTAATGAAAAACTGTTTTTT. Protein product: CASSLGRPTNEKLFF.

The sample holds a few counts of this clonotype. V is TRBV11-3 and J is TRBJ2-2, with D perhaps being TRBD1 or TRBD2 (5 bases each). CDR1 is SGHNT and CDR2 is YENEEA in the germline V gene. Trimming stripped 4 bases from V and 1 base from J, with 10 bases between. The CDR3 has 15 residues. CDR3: CASSSLDRNTGELFF. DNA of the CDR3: TGTGCCAGCAGCTCACTAGACAGGAACACCGGGGAGCTGTTTTTT.

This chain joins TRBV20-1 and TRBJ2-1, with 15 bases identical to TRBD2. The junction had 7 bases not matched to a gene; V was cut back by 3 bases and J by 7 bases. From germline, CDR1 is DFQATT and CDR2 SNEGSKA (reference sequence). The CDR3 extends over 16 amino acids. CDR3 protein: CSARGLAGGLGNEQFF. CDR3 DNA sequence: TGCAGTGCTAGGGGACTAGCGGGGGGTTTAGGGAATGAGCAGTTCTTC.

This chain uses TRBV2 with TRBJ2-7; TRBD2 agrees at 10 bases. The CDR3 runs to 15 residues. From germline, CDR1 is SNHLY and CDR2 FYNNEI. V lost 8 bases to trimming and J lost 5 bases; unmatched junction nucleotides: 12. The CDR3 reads CASRLSGGTVNEQYF. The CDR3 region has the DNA TGTGCCAGCCGCCTTAGCGGGGGGACTGTCAACGAGCAGTACTTC. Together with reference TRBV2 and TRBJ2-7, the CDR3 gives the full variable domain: EPEVTQTPSHQVTQMGQEVILRCVPISNHLYFYWYRQILGQKVEFLVSFYNNEISEKSEIFDDQFSVERPDGSNFTLKIRSTKLEDSAMYFCASRLSGGTVNEQYFGPGTRLTVT.

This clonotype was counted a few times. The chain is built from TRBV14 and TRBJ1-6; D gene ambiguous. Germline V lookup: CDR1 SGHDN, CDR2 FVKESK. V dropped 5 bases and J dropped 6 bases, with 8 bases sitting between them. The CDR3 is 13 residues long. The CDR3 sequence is CASSAYRNSPLHF. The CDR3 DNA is TGTGCCAGCAGCGCATACCGTAATTCACCCCTCCACTTT.

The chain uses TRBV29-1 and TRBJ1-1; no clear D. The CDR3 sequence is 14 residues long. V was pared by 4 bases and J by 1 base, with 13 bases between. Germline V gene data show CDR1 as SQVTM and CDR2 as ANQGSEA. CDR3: CSVGAGPENTEAFF. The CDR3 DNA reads TGCAGCGTTGGGGCCGGACCGGAGAACACTGAAGCTTTCTTT.

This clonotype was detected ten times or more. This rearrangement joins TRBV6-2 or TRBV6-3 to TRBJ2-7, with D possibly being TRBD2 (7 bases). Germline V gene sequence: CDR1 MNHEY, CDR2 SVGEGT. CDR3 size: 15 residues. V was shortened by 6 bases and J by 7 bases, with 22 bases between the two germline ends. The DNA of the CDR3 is TGTGCCAGCAGCCCCCCCCGGGGGGCCCTGCGAGAGCAGTACTTC. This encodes CASSPPRGALREQYF.